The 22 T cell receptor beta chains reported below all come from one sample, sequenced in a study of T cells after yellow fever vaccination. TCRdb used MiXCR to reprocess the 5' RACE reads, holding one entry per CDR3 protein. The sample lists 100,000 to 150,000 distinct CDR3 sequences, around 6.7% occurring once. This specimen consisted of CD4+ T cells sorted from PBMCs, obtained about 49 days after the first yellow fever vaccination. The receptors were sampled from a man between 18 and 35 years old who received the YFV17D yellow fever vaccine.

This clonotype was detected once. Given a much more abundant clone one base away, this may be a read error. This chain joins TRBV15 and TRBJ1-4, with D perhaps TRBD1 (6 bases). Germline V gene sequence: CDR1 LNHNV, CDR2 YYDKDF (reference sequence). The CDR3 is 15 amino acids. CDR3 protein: CATSRVGGPNVKLFF. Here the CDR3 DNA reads TGTGCCACCAGCAGAGTAGGGGGACCTAATGTAAAACTGTTTTTT.

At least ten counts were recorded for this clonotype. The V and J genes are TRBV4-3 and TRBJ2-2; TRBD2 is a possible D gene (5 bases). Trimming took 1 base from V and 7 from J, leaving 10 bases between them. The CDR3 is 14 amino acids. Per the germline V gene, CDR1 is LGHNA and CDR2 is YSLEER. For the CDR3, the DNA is TGCGCCAGCAGCCAAGGAGCGGAGCACGGGGAGCTGTTTTTT. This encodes CASSQGAEHGELFF.

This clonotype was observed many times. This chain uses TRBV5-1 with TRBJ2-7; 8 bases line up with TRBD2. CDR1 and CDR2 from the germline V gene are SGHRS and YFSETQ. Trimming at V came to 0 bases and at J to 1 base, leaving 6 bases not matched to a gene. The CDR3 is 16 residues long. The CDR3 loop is CASSLEAAGASYEQYF. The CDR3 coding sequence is TGCGCCAGCAGCTTGGAGGCAGCGGGGGCGTCCTACGAGCAGTACTTC.

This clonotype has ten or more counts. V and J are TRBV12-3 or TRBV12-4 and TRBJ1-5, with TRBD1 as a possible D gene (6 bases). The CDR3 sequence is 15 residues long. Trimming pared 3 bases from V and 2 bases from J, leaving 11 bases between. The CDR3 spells CASSFGRQGNQPQHF. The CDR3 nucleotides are TGTGCCAGCAGTTTCGGACGACAGGGCAATCAGCCCCAGCATTTT.

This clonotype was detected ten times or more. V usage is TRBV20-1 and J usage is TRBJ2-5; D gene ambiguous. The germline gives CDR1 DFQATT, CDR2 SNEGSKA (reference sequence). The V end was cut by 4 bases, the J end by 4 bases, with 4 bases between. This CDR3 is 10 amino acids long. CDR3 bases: TGCAGTGCTACACGAGAGACCCAGTACTTC. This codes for CSATRETQYF.

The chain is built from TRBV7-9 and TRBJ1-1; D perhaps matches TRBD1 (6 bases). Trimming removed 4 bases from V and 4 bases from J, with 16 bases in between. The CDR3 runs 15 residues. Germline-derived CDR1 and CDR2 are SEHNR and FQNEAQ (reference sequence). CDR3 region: CASSSRSGQFTEAFF. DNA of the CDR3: TGTGCCAGCAGCTCGCGATCCGGACAGTTCACTGAAGCTTTCTTT.

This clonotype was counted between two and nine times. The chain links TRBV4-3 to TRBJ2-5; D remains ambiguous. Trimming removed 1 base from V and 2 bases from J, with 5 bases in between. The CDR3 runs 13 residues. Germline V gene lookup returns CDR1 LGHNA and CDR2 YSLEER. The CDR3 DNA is TGCGCCAGCAGCCAAGTAATACAAGAGACCCAGTACTTC. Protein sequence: CASSQVIQETQYF.

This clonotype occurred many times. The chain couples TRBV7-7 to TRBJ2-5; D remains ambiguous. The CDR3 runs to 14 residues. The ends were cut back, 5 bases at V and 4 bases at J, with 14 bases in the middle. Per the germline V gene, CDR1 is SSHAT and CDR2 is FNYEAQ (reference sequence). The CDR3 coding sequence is TGTGCCAGCAGCCGGAGTGCTAGTGGAGAGACCCAGTACTTC. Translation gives CASSRSASGETQYF.

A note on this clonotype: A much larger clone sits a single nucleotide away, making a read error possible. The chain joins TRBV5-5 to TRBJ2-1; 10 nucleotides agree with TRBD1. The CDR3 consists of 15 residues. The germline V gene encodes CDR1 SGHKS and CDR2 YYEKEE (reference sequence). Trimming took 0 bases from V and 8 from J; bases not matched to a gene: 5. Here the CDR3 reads CASSLVGQGGDEQFF. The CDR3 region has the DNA TGTGCCAGCAGCTTGGTTGGACAGGGGGGCGATGAGCAGTTCTTC.

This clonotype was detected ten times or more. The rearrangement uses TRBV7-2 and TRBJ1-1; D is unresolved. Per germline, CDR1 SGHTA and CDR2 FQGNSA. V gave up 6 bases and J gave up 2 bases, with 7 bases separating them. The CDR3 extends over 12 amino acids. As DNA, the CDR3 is TGTGCCAGCAGGGATCCAAACACTGAAGCTTTCTTT. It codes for CASRDPNTEAFF.

CDR3 sequence: CASSLEVPSGYTF. The CDR3 coding sequence is TGTGCCAGCAGCTTGGAGGTCCCATCTGGCTACACCTTC. V gene TRBV5-4 combines with J gene TRBJ1-2; unclear D gene. The CDR3 extends over 13 amino acids. V lost 0 bases and J lost 7, with 10 bases in between. CDR1 SGHNT and CDR2 YYREEE come from the germline V gene (reference sequence).

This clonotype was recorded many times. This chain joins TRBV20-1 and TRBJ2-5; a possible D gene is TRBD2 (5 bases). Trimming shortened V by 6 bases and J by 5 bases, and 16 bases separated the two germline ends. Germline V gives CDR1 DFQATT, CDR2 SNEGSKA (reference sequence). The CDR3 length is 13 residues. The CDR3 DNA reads TGCAGTGCCCTAGAAACAACGGGGGAGACCCAGTACTTC. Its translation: CSALETTGETQYF.

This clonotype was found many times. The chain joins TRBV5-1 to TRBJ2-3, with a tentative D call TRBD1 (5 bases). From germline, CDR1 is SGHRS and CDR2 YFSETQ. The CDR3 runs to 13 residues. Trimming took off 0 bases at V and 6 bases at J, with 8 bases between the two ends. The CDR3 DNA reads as TGCGCCAGCAGCTTGGAGGGGTATGATACGCAGTATTTT. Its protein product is CASSLEGYDTQYF.

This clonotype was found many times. The CDR3 DNA reads TGCGCCAGCACCGTAGACGCAGATACGCAGTATTTT. It yields the protein CASTVDADTQYF. The chain links TRBV5-1 to TRBJ2-3; no clear D. Looked up from germline, CDR1 is SGHRS and CDR2 is YFSETQ. The CDR3 is 12 amino acids. The V end was cut by 6 bases, the J end by 4 bases, with 9 bases between.

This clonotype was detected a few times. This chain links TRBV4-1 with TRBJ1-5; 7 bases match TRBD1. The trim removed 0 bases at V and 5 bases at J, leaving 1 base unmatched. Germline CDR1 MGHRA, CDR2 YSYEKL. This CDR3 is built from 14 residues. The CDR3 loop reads CASSQETGDQPQHF. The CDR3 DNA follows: TGCGCCAGCAGCCAAGAAACAGGGGATCAGCCCCAGCATTTT.

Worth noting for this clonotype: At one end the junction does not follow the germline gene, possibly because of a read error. CDR3 amino acids: CACSSANRGRETTNIRYF. In DNA, the CDR3 is TGCGCCTGCAGTTCCGCAAACAGGGGGCGGGAGACCACAAACATTCGGTACTTC. V gene TRBV23-1 combines with J gene TRBJ2-4, with TRBD1 matching over 9 bases. TRBV23-1 belongs to the ORF category, with a function that is uncertain. CDR3 length: 18 residues.

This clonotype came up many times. For the CDR3, the DNA is TGCGCCAGCAGCTCCGGACAGGGGGCCGGACAGTACTTC. Encoded protein: CASSSGQGAGQYF. V and J are TRBV5-1 and TRBJ2-7; 11 nucleotides align to TRBD1. The CDR3 is made up of 13 amino acids. V shed 3 bases and J 10 bases; nucleotides not matched to a gene: 6. The germline V gene encodes CDR1 SGHRS and CDR2 YFSETQ.

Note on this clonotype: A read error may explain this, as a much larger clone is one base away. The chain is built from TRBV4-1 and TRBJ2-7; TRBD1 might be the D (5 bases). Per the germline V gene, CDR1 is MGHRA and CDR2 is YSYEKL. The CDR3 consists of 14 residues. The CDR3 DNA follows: TGCACCAGCAGCCAAGATCCGACAGCCTACGAGCAGTACGTC. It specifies CTSSQDPTAYEQYV.

The CDR3 nucleotides read TGCGCCAGCAGACCGGACATGGCCTATTCTGGAAACACCATATATTTT. The encoded protein is CASRPDMAYSGNTIYF. This chain connects TRBV5-1 to TRBJ1-3; maybe TRBD1 (5 bases). Per germline, CDR1 SGHRS and CDR2 YFSETQ. This CDR3 region has 16 residues. V was trimmed by 5 bases and J by 1 base, leaving 16 bases between them.

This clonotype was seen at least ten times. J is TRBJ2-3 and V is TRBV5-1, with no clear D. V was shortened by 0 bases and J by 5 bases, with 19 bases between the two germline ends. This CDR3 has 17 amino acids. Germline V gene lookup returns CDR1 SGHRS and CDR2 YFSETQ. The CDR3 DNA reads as TGCGCCAGCAGCTTGGTCCTACAGATAAGCACGGGAGATACGCAGTATTTT. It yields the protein CASSLVLQISTGDTQYF.

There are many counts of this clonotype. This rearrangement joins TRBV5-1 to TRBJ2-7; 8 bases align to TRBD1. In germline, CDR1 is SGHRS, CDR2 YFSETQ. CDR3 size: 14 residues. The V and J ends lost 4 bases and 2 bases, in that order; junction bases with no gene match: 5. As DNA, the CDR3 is TGCGCCAGCAGCGACGACAGGGGAGCCTACGAGCAGTACTTC. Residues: CASSDDRGAYEQYF. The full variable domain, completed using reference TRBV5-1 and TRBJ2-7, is KAGVTQTPRYLIKTRGQQVTLSCSPISGHRSVSWYQQTPGQGLQFLFEYFSETQRNKGNFPGRFSGRQFSNSRSEMNVSTLELGDSALYLCASSDDRGAYEQYFGPGTRLTVT.

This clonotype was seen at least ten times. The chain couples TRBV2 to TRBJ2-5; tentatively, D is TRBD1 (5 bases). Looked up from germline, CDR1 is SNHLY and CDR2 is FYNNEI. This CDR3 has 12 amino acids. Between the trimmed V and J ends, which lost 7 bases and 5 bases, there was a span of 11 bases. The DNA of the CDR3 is TGTGCCAGCACCCAGGGTTACGAGACCCAGTACTTC. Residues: CASTQGYETQYF.